This T cell receptor beta chain was obtained from a study of cytomegalovirus exposure and HLA in healthy donors. Study-wide points: Later analysis found that TCR beta chains associated with HLA were more clonally expanded than other, equally common chains. In a later analysis, common viral pathogens appeared linked to several of the most significant clusters. Listed as cytomegalovirus-associated were 150 to 200 TCR beta chains. Reports indicated that the classifier achieved high specificity and sensitivity in diagnosing cytomegalovirus status.

The length of the CDR3 is 14 residues. Germline CDR1 is MNHEY and CDR2 is SMNVEV (reference sequence). With 2 bases removed from V and 7 bases from J, the gap between germline ends came to 14 bases. About this clone itself: Its matching antigen is unknown.

PCR primers comprised 60 Vbeta and 13 Jbeta primers. Generated by immunoSEQ multiplex PCR, the TCRdb table keeps only in-frame clones and is missing some. The sample records 120,000 or so clones, about 80% being singletons. The source is a man aged 60 to 75 in good health and CMV-seropositive. What was sequenced was PBMCs. This rearrangement joins TRBV27 to TRBJ1-2; maybe TRBD1 (6 bases). The CDR3: CASSLRSGAGGYTF. CDR3 DNA: TGTGCCAGCAGTTTAAGGTCAGGGGCGGGTGGCTACACCTTC.